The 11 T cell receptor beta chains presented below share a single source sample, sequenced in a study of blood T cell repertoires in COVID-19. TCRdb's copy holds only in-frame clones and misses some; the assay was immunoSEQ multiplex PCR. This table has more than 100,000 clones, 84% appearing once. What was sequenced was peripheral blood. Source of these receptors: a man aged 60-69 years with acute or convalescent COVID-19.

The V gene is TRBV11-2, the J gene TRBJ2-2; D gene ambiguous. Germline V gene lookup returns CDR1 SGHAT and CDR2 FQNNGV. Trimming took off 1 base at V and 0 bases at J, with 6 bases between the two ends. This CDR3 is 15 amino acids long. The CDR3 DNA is TGTGCCAGCAGCTTAGGCAGTGCGAACACCGGGGAGCTGTTTTTT. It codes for CASSLGSANTGELFF.

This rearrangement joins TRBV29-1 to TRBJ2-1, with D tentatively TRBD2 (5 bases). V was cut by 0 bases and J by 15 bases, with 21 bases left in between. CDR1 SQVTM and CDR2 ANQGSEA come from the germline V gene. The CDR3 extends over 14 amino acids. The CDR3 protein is CSVEDRGLSGTLFF. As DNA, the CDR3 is TGCAGCGTTGAAGATCGCGGGCTGTCGGGTACTCTGTTCTTC.

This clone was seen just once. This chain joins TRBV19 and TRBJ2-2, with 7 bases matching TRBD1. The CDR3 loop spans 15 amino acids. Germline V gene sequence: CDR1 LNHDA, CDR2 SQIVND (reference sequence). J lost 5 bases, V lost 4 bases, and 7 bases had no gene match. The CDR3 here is CASSTYRGSTGELFF. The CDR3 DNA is TGTGCCAGTAGTACGTACAGGGGTAGTACCGGGGAGCTGTTTTTT.

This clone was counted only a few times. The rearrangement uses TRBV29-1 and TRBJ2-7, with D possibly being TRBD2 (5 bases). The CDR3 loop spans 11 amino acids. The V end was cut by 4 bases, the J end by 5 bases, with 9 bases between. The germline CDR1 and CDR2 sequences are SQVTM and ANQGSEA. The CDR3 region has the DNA TGCAGCGTTGGAGGGTTCAACGAGCAGTACTTC. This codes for CSVGGFNEQYF.

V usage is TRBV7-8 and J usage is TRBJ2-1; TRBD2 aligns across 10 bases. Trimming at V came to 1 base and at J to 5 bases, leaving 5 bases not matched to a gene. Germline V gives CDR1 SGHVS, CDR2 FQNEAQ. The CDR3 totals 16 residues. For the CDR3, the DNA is TGTGCCAGCAGCTTAGTTTCTAGCGGGAGTCACAATGAGCAGTTCTTC. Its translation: CASSLVSSGSHNEQFF.

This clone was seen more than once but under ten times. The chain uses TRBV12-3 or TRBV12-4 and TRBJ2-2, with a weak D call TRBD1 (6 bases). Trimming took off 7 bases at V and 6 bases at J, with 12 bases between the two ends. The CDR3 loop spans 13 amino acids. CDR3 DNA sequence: TGTGCCAGCAACATACACAGGGCCGGGGAGCTGTTTTTT. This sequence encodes CASNIHRAGELFF.

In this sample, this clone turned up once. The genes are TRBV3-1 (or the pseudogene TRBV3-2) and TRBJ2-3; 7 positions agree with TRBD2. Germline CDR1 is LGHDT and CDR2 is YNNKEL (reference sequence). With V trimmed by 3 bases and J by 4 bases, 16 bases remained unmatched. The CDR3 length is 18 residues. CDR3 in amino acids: CASSQGVAGTFRADTQYF. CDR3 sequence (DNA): TGTGCCAGCAGCCAGGGGGTAGCGGGCACGTTCAGGGCAGATACGCAGTATTTT.

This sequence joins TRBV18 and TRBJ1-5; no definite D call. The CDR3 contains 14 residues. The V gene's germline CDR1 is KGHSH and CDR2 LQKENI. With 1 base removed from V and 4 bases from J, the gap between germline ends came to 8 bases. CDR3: CASSPQPANQPQHF. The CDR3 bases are TGTGCCAGCTCACCACAGCCCGCGAATCAGCCCCAGCATTTT.

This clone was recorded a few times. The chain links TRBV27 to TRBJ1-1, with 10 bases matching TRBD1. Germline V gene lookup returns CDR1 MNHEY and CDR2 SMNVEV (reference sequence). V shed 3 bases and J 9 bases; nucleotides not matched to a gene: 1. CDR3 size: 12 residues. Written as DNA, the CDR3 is TGTGCCAGCAGTTTCGACAGGGGGCAAGCTTTCTTT. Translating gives CASSFDRGQAFF.

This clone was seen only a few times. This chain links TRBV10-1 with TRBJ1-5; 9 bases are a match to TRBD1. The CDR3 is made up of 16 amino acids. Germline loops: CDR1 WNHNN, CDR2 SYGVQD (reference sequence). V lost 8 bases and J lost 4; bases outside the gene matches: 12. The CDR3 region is CASCPGQGLSNQPQHF. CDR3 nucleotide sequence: TGCGCCAGCTGCCCGGGACAGGGCTTATCAAATCAGCCCCAGCATTTT.

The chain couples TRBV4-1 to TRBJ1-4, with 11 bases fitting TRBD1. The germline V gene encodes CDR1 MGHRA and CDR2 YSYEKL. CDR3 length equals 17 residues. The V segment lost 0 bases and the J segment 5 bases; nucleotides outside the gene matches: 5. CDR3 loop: CASSQEGTGGGNEKLFF. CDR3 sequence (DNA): TGCGCCAGCAGCCAAGAAGGGACAGGGGGGGGAAATGAAAAACTGTTTTTT.